The 28 T cell receptor beta chains below all came from one sample that was sequenced in a study of identical twins. TCRdb re-derived calls from the 5' RACE reads in MiXCR, one entry per CDR3 protein. The data contain a few hundred thousand distinct CDR3 sequences, just under 10% of them seen just once; the ten biggest clones take up approximately 3%. These data also featured in a second study, about yellow fever vaccine responses in identical twins.

The sample consisted of PBMCs. The receptor source for this set is a woman between 18 and 29 years old in good health.

This clonotype occurred a few times. The rearrangement links TRBV20-1 to TRBJ2-1; 13 bases match TRBD2. The CDR3 length is 16 residues. In germline, CDR1 is DFQATT, CDR2 SNEGSKA (reference sequence). V trimming: 6 bases; J trimming: 7 bases; junction bases outside the gene matches: 12. The CDR3 loop reads CSAPTSGGTLSNEQFF. The CDR3 coding sequence is TGCAGTGCGCCGACTAGCGGGGGGACCCTTAGTAATGAGCAGTTCTTC.

The chain links TRBV7-9 to TRBJ2-7; 7 bases agree with TRBD1. The CDR3 extends over 13 amino acids. Germline V gives CDR1 SEHNR, CDR2 FQNEAQ (reference sequence). V gave up 7 bases and J gave up 5 bases; unmatched junction bases: 8. DNA of the CDR3: TGTGCCAGCAACCCAGGGGGATTTGACGAGCAGTACTTC. Encoded protein: CASNPGGFDEQYF.

This clonotype came up many times. The CDR3 loop is CASSLSGSGGLVSSYNEQFF. The CDR3 DNA is TGTGCCAGCAGCTTGAGTGGTAGCGGGGGGCTCGTTAGCTCCTACAATGAGCAGTTCTTC. The chain has TRBV5-4 and TRBJ2-1; TRBD2 aligns across 10 bases. Trimming at V came to 1 base and at J to 0 bases, leaving 13 bases not matched to a gene. There are 20 residues in the CDR3. CDR1 is SGHNT and CDR2 is YYREEE in the germline V gene (reference sequence).

This clonotype was picked up many times. The rearrangement uses TRBV5-1 and TRBJ2-7; 8 bases match TRBD1. Looked up from germline, CDR1 is SGHRS and CDR2 is YFSETQ. The CDR3 spans 13 residues. V lost 3 bases and J lost 5; bases outside the gene matches: 4. CDR3 bases: TGCGCCAGCAGCTCAGGGGGCTTCAACGAGCAGTACTTC. It encodes CASSSGGFNEQYF.

This clonotype was observed a handful of times. This chain uses TRBV20-1 with TRBJ2-3; 10 nucleotides agree with TRBD2. The CDR3 runs to 15 residues. Per germline, CDR1 DFQATT and CDR2 SNEGSKA (reference sequence). J gave up 1 base and V 4 bases, and 5 bases lay outside the gene matches. The CDR3 coding sequence is TGCAGTGCTATGTCGCTAGCGGGAGGCACAGATACGCAGTATTTT. The encoded protein is CSAMSLAGGTDTQYF.

This clonotype occurred a few times. The J gene is TRBJ2-5, the V gene TRBV6-2 or TRBV6-3; D is undetermined. The CDR3 is 15 amino acids. Deletions cut 6 bases from V and 5 bases from J, with 19 bases between. Germline V gene sequence: CDR1 MNHEY, CDR2 SVGEGT. The CDR3 loop is CASRYDWGRVETQYF. CDR3 nucleotides: TGTGCCAGCAGGTATGACTGGGGTCGTGTGGAGACCCAGTACTTC.

This clonotype was found many times. The CDR3 reads CASSPLPGQGAPGELFF. CDR3 DNA sequence: TGTGCCAGCAGCCCTTTACCGGGACAGGGGGCCCCCGGGGAGCTGTTTTTT. The chain combines TRBV3-1 with TRBJ2-2; 12 nucleotides agree with TRBD1. V was clipped by 4 bases and J by 6 bases; unmatched bases: 9. This CDR3 has 17 amino acids. Germline CDR1 LGHDT, CDR2 YNNKEL (reference sequence).

This clonotype was counted a few times. J is TRBJ2-3 and V is TRBV11-3; D is ambiguous. CDR1 is SGHNT, CDR2 YENEEA, per germline. This CDR3 comprises 14 residues. Trimming took off 5 bases at V and 3 bases at J, with 12 bases between the two ends. CDR3 DNA: TGTGCCAGCAGCCCGATAGGGATTACAGATACGCAGTATTTT. This sequence encodes CASSPIGITDTQYF.

This CDR3 reads CASSLTSLTSNEQFF. The CDR3 DNA sequence: TGTGCCAGCAGTTTGACTTCTTTGACTAGCAATGAGCAGTTCTTC. The rearrangement uses TRBV27 and TRBJ2-1; D is possibly TRBD2 (6 bases). Germline loops: CDR1 MNHEY, CDR2 SMNVEV (reference sequence). CDR3 length: 15 residues. Between the trimmed V and J ends, which lost 3 bases and 6 bases, there was a span of 15 bases.

This clonotype was observed a few times. The chain combines TRBV3-1 with TRBJ2-1; 8 bases are shared with TRBD2. Unmatched junction bases numbered 18, after V lost 4 bases and J lost 4 bases. CDR1 is LGHDT, CDR2 YNNKEL, per germline (reference sequence). The CDR3 extends over 19 amino acids. The CDR3 DNA reads as TGTGCCAGCAGCCCCGACCGCACCGGGACGGGACTAGGATACAATGAGCAGTTCTTC. This encodes CASSPDRTGTGLGYNEQFF.

This chain links TRBV6-1 with TRBJ2-7; the match to TRBD2 covers 14 bases. Germline V CDR1 and CDR2: MNHNS, SASEGT. The V and J ends lost 5 bases and 6 bases, in that order; junction bases with no gene match: 15. The length of the CDR3 is 18 residues. Here the CDR3 reads CASSKLPGTSGRLLEQYF. The CDR3 DNA reads as TGTGCCAGCAGTAAACTACCCGGGACTAGCGGGAGACTCCTCGAGCAGTACTTC.

This clonotype was observed at least ten times. This chain connects TRBV4-1 to TRBJ2-2; D perhaps matches TRBD2 (7 bases). The V end lost 3 bases, the J end lost 3 bases, and 17 bases lay between the germline ends. This CDR3 contains 17 residues. Germline loops: CDR1 MGHRA, CDR2 YSYEKL. The CDR3 nucleotides are TGCGCCAGCAGCCACCCTCTAGCGGAGGGGGACACCGGGGAGCTGTTTTTT. It codes for CASSHPLAEGDTGELFF.

This sequence joins TRBV4-1 and TRBJ2-7; TRBD2 aligns across 13 bases. Germline V CDR1 and CDR2: MGHRA, YSYEKL. The CDR3 covers 15 residues. The V segment lost 5 bases and the J segment 2 bases; nucleotides outside the gene matches: 3. DNA of the CDR3: TGCGCCAGCAGCTGGACTAGCGGGGGACCCTACGAGCAGTACTTC. Its protein product is CASSWTSGGPYEQYF.

The chain couples TRBV7-6 to TRBJ2-3; 8 bases are shared with TRBD2. This CDR3 has 14 residues. Germline V lookup: CDR1 SGHVS, CDR2 FNYEAQ. V gave up 6 bases and J gave up 1 base; unmatched junction bases: 3. The CDR3 is CASSSSGRTDTQYF. CDR3 in DNA: TGTGCCAGCAGTTCTAGCGGGCGCACAGATACGCAGTATTTT.

This clonotype was seen ten or more times. This sequence joins TRBV4-3 and TRBJ2-3, with 8 bases that match TRBD2. This CDR3 spans 15 amino acids. From germline, CDR1 is LGHNA and CDR2 YSLEER. V shed 2 bases and J 5 bases; nucleotides not matched to a gene: 6. CDR3 sequence reads: CASSQLAGGEDTQYF. CDR3 bases: TGCGCCAGCAGCCAACTGGCGGGAGGTGAAGATACGCAGTATTTT.

This clonotype came up a few times. The rearrangement uses TRBV5-1 and TRBJ2-7, with a tentative D call TRBD2 (6 bases). This CDR3 spans 15 amino acids. Per germline, CDR1 SGHRS and CDR2 YFSETQ. V lost 0 bases to trimming and J lost 5 bases, with 15 bases between them. The DNA of the CDR3 is TGCGCCAGCAGCTTGGCCTGGGGACTTTCGGACGAGCAGTACTTC. This codes for CASSLAWGLSDEQYF.

The CDR3 nucleotides read TGCGCCAGCAGCCAAGGGGACAGGGGGGGAGAGACCCAGTACTTC. Residues: CASSQGDRGGETQYF. The gene calls are TRBV4-3 and TRBJ2-5, with 11 bases lining up with TRBD1. V lost 1 base to trimming and J lost 4 bases; unmatched junction nucleotides: 2. The CDR3 covers 15 residues. CDR1 is LGHNA, CDR2 YSLEER, per germline.

This clonotype was observed at least ten times. One end of the junction is discordant with germline, which a read error may explain. This chain links TRBV7-9 with TRBJ2-7; possible D gene TRBD1, 5 bases. Germline-derived CDR1 and CDR2 are SEHNR and FQNEAQ (reference sequence). The CDR3 length is 13 residues. This CDR3 reads CASSFDSSSEQYF. CDR3 DNA: TGTGCCAGCAGCTTCGACAGTTCCTCCGAGCAGTACTTC.

There are many counts of this clonotype. The chain couples TRBV5-6 to TRBJ1-5, with D unresolved. The CDR3 totals 16 residues. Trimming removed 0 bases from V and 0 bases from J, with 10 bases in between. Germline V lookup: CDR1 SGHDT, CDR2 YYEEEE. This chain's CDR3 is CASSLAASYSNQPQHF. Written as DNA, the CDR3 is TGTGCCAGCAGCTTGGCCGCCAGCTATAGCAATCAGCCCCAGCATTTT.

The CDR3 nucleotides are TGTGCCAGCAGTTTGGGGGCGGGGGGGCCCGATGAGCAGTTCTTC. As protein: CASSLGAGGPDEQFF. V and J are TRBV12-3 or TRBV12-4 and TRBJ2-1, with TRBD2 identical over 9 bases. Losses at the gene ends were 3 bases for V and 8 bases for J; bases not matched to a gene: 8. There are 15 residues in the CDR3.

This clonotype was counted a few times. CDR3 residues: CASSPLDDTQYF. CDR3 bases: TGTGCCAGCAGCCCACTAGACGATACGCAGTATTTT. The V call is TRBV7-9, the J call TRBJ2-3, with D possibly TRBD2 on 5 matching bases. The CDR3 runs to 12 residues. Germline lookup yields CDR1 SEHNR and CDR2 FQNEAQ (reference sequence). V was clipped by 5 bases and J by 6 bases, with 9 bases between them.

This clonotype was counted at least ten times. Germline and junction disagree at one end, which may indicate a read error. The chain joins TRBV7-2 to TRBJ2-7; D is unclear. Germline lookup yields CDR1 SGHTA and CDR2 FQGNSA. This CDR3 is 12 amino acids long. CDR3 DNA sequence: TGTGCCAGCAGTTTAGGAGTCTACGAGCAGTACTTC. It encodes CASSLGVYEQYF.

V and J are TRBV24-1 and TRBJ2-2; 10 positions match TRBD2. Germline V gene sequence: CDR1 KGHDR, CDR2 SFDVKD. Trimming took 7 bases from V and 5 from J; bases not matched to a gene: 15. The CDR3 covers 18 residues. The CDR3 DNA follows: TGTGCCACCAGGGCCCCTAGCGGGAGCTCCGCTGTGACCGGGGAGCTGTTTTTT. The encoded protein is CATRAPSGSSAVTGELFF.

This clonotype was counted between two and nine times. V gene TRBV7-9 combines with J gene TRBJ2-7; 10 bases align to TRBD2. The CDR3 totals 15 residues. The trim removed 4 bases at V and 3 bases at J, leaving 6 bases unmatched. Germline-derived CDR1 and CDR2 are SEHNR and FQNEAQ (reference sequence). CDR3 amino acids: CASSSGTSAIYEQYF. CDR3 coding DNA: TGTGCCAGCAGCTCGGGGACTAGCGCGATCTACGAGCAGTACTTC.

The V and J genes are TRBV4-3 and TRBJ2-3; D is perhaps TRBD1 or TRBD2 (5 bases each). Germline loops: CDR1 LGHNA, CDR2 YSLEER. The germline V and J ends were trimmed by 0 bases and 5 bases, with 12 bases remaining between them. The CDR3 contains 15 residues. CDR3: CASSQEGPIGDTQYF. CDR3 DNA: TGCGCCAGCAGCCAAGAGGGACCCATTGGAGATACGCAGTATTTT.

This clonotype was seen a handful of times. The gene calls are TRBV7-3 and TRBJ2-2, with D possibly matching TRBD2 (6 bases). CDR1 SGHTA and CDR2 FQGTGA come from the germline V gene. Between the trimmed V and J ends, which lost 5 bases and 3 bases, there was a span of 13 bases. There are 15 residues in the CDR3. This CDR3 reads CASSANGRDTGELFF. CDR3 bases: TGTGCCAGCAGCGCGAACGGGAGAGACACCGGGGAGCTGTTTTTT.

Many counts were recorded for this clonotype. The chain employs TRBV7-2 and TRBJ2-7; 7 positions agree with TRBD1. The CDR3 contains 14 residues. V shed 3 bases, J shed 2 bases, and the junction held 4 bases outside the gene matches. Germline V gene lookup returns CDR1 SGHTA and CDR2 FQGNSA. CDR3 amino acids: CASSFRDSTYEQYF. For the CDR3, the DNA is TGTGCCAGCAGCTTTAGGGACAGCACCTACGAGCAGTACTTC. Looking up the rest from reference TRBV7-2 and TRBJ2-7 gives the full variable domain: GAGVSQSPSNKVTEKGKDVELRCDPISGHTALYWYRQSLGQGLEFLIYFQGNSAPDKSGLPSDRFSAERTGGSVSTLTIQRTQQEDSAVYLCASSFRDSTYEQYFGPGTRLTVT.

This clonotype has at least ten counts. The rearrangement joins TRBV2 to TRBJ2-7; TRBD2 matches at 9 bases. The germline CDR1 and CDR2 sequences are SNHLY and FYNNEI. J gave up 6 bases and V 6 bases, and 9 bases lay outside the gene matches. There are 14 residues in the CDR3. In nucleotides, the CDR3 is TGTGCCAGCAGAGCCGGGACTAGCTCCGCCGAGCAGTACTTC. Translation gives CASRAGTSSAEQYF.